These 27 T cell receptor beta chains were sequenced from one sample in a study of blood T cell repertoires in COVID-19 (TCRdb year 2020). Library generation was performed with the immunoSEQ multiplex PCR assay. In its TCRdb copy, this immuneACCESS table keeps in-frame sequences only and misses some clones. Where compared with another copy, unresolved V genes explain less than half of these, and the others have no known cause. This sample gives 150,000 to 200,000 clones in total; 65% to 85% of them show up just once. Together, the top ten hold 9.5% to 12% of the sample. The sequencing sample was made of peripheral blood. The receptors shown here come from a man aged 55 to 69 with active or convalescent COVID-19.

The CDR3 nucleotides are TGCGCCAGCAGCCTACCGTCTGTCATTGAAGGGAGGGAAGGGCTCTCTGGGGCCAACGTCCTGACTTTC. This gives the protein CASSLPSVIEGREGLSGANVLTF. V usage is TRBV5-1 and J usage is TRBJ2-6, with 7 bases that match TRBD2. This CDR3 contains 23 residues. V was pared by 4 bases and J by 0 bases, with 25 bases of the junction left unmatched. Germline lookup yields CDR1 SGHRS and CDR2 YFSETQ.

In nucleotides, the CDR3 is TGTGCCAGCACAGGGTTTAACTATGGCTACACCTTC. Protein sequence: CASTGFNYGYTF. The chain recombines TRBV28 with TRBJ1-2, with D perhaps matching TRBD1 (5 bases). Trimming removed 7 bases at V and 1 base at J, with 7 bases between. CDR3 length: 12 amino acids. Germline CDR1 and CDR2: MDHEN and SYDVKM.

V gene TRBV4-1 combines with J gene TRBJ2-5, with 10 bases fitting TRBD2. Germline CDR1 is MGHRA and CDR2 is YSYEKL. The CDR3 contains 18 residues. Trimming removed 1 base from V and 4 bases from J; junction bases left unmatched: 12. The CDR3 sequence: CASSQGILAGVRRETQYF. The CDR3 DNA sequence: TGCGCCAGCAGCCAAGGAATCCTAGCGGGAGTGAGGCGAGAGACCCAGTACTTC.

The chain uses TRBV4-1 and TRBJ2-1; the match to TRBD2 covers 7 bases. From germline, CDR1 is MGHRA and CDR2 YSYEKL. The CDR3 runs to 16 residues. V trimming: 4 bases; J trimming: 6 bases; junction bases outside the gene matches: 12. The DNA of the CDR3 is TGCGCCAGCAGCCCCCTGGGAGGGTTGTCTTTCAATGAGCAGTTCTTC. Its protein is CASSPLGGLSFNEQFF.

The rearrangement uses TRBV19 and TRBJ1-1, with 12 bases lining up with TRBD1. After removal of 6 bases from V and 10 bases from J, the junction contained 12 bases not matched to a gene. In germline, CDR1 is LNHDA, CDR2 SQIVND (reference sequence). The CDR3 runs to 15 residues. The CDR3 protein is CASSPGQGARTVAFF. DNA of the CDR3: TGTGCCAGTAGCCCGGGACAGGGGGCAAGGACCGTAGCTTTCTTT. Looking up the rest from reference TRBV19 and TRBJ1-1 gives the full variable domain: DGGITQSPKYLFRKEGQNVTLSCEQNLNHDAMYWYRQDPGQGLRLIYYSQIVNDFQKGDIAEGYSVSREKKESFPLTVTSAQKNPTAFYLCASSPGQGARTVAFFGQGTRLTVV.

The chain uses TRBV15 and TRBJ1-2; D is unresolved. V dropped 1 base and J dropped 4 bases, with 13 bases sitting between them. CDR3 length equals 15 residues. Per the germline V gene, CDR1 is LNHNV and CDR2 is YYDKDF (reference sequence). The CDR3 bases are TGTGCCACCAGCAGAGGGCAGTTTCAAACCTATGGCTACACCTTC. Translated, it gives CATSRGQFQTYGYTF.

Only one count was recorded for this clone. The V gene is TRBV2, the J gene TRBJ1-3, with 8 bases fitting TRBD1. V gave up 6 bases and J gave up 5 bases; unmatched junction bases: 12. The CDR3 has 16 residues. Per the germline V gene, CDR1 is SNHLY and CDR2 is FYNNEI. The CDR3 protein is CASRNAGTGVRNTIYF. For the CDR3, the DNA is TGTGCCAGCAGAAACGCCGGGACAGGAGTTAGAAACACCATATATTTT.

The chain is built from TRBV25-1 and TRBJ1-2; D gene unclear. CDR1 is MGHDK and CDR2 is SYGVNS in the germline V gene. This CDR3 has 12 residues. The germline V and J ends were trimmed by 0 bases and 8 bases, with 7 bases remaining between them. The DNA for the CDR3 is TGTGCCAGCAGTGAATATCGCGCAGGCTACACCTTC. Translating gives CASSEYRAGYTF.

The V gene is TRBV9, the J gene TRBJ2-4; TRBD2 matches 13 bases. The germline V gene has CDR1 SGDLS and CDR2 YYNGEE. There are 17 residues in the CDR3. V was pared by 3 bases and J by 1 base, with 4 bases of the junction left unmatched. CDR3 sequence reads: CASSAGLAGVAKNIQYF. CDR3 nucleotides: TGTGCCAGCAGCGCCGGACTAGCGGGAGTTGCCAAAAACATTCAGTACTTC.

The chain links TRBV14 to TRBJ2-3, with 8 bases matching TRBD1. CDR3 size: 16 residues. Germline V lookup: CDR1 SGHDN, CDR2 FVKESK. Trimming at V came to 3 bases and at J to 8 bases, leaving 13 bases not matched to a gene. The CDR3 sequence is CASSQKDRGSFGTQYF. In DNA, the CDR3 is TGTGCCAGCAGCCAGAAAGACAGGGGTAGCTTCGGTACGCAGTATTTT.

This clone was observed a handful of times. The V gene is TRBV21-1, the J gene TRBJ2-4; the table gives TRBD1 as D, unverified against the DNA. TRBV21-1 is tagged as a pseudogene. The CDR3 length is 20 residues. The CDR3 reads CASSTMGQPRFKVAKNIQYF. The CDR3 DNA is TGTGCCAGCAGCACGATGGGACAGCCGCGGTTTAAGGTAGCCAAAAACATTCAGTACTTC.

The gene calls are TRBV19 and TRBJ1-5; D is perhaps TRBD1 (6 bases). Per germline, CDR1 LNHDA and CDR2 SQIVND (reference sequence). The ends were cut back, 8 bases at V and 7 bases at J, with 12 bases in the middle. The CDR3 consists of 12 residues. The CDR3 DNA follows: TGTGCCAGTCAGTCTAGGGGGCAGCCCCAGCATTTT. Protein sequence: CASQSRGQPQHF.

The chain couples TRBV7-3 to TRBJ2-1; D is unclear. V was pared by 5 bases and J by 3 bases, with 8 bases between. The CDR3 is made up of 13 amino acids. Germline CDR1 and CDR2: SGHTA and FQGTGA. The CDR3, as DNA: TGTGCCAGCAGCCTGACTTTCTACAATGAGCAGTTCTTC. It is translated as CASSLTFYNEQFF.

This clone was observed a few times. The chain uses TRBV6-4 and TRBJ2-1, with TRBD2 matching over 9 bases. J gave up 2 bases and V 2 bases, and 4 bases lay outside the gene matches. CDR3 length equals 16 residues. Per the germline V gene, CDR1 is MRHNA and CDR2 is SNTAGT. The CDR3 is CASSDRGGGAYNEQFF. DNA for the CDR3: TGTGCCAGCAGTGACAGGGGCGGGGGGGCCTACAATGAGCAGTTCTTC.

The J gene is TRBJ2-3, the V gene TRBV11-3; D possibly corresponds to TRBD2 (5 bases). The germline CDR1 and CDR2 sequences are SGHNT and YENEEA. The CDR3 is 14 amino acids. The V gene lost 5 bases and the J gene lost 2 bases, with 11 bases spanning the gap. In nucleotides, the CDR3 is TGTGCCAGCAGCAAGGACTCGACCACAGATACGCAGTATTTT. This sequence encodes CASSKDSTTDTQYF.

This rearrangement joins TRBV5-4 to TRBJ2-7; TRBD1 aligns across 8 bases. Trimming cost V 2 bases and J 6 bases; bases outside gene matches: 10. Germline V gene lookup returns CDR1 SGHNT and CDR2 YYREEE (reference sequence). The CDR3 has 15 residues. The CDR3 spells CASSFNQGAISEQYF. CDR3 in DNA: TGTGCCAGCAGCTTCAATCAGGGGGCGATCTCCGAGCAGTACTTC.

The chain uses TRBV7-9 and TRBJ1-5, with D maybe TRBD1 (5 bases). V was cut by 1 base and J by 3 bases, with 13 bases left in between. CDR1 and CDR2 (germline): SEHNR, FQNEAQ (reference sequence). The CDR3 length is 16 residues. The CDR3 bases are TGTGCCAGCAGCTTAGGTAGGCCGGACAACAATCAGCCCCAGCATTTT. It specifies CASSLGRPDNNQPQHF. Supplemented by reference TRBV7-9 and TRBJ1-5, the full variable domain reads DTGVSQNPRHKITKRGQNVTFRCDPISEHNRLYWYRQTLGQGPEFLTYFQNEAQLEKSRLLSDRFSAERPKGSFSTLEIQRTEQGDSAMYLCASSLGRPDNNQPQHFGDGTRLSIL.

This chain links TRBV6-1 with TRBJ2-7; possible D gene TRBD1, 6 bases. The CDR3 runs 14 residues. V was pared by 1 base and J by 0 bases, with 7 bases between. CDR1 and CDR2 from the germline V gene are MNHNS and SASEGT. CDR3 nucleotides: TGTGCCAGCAGTGAAGGGACAGACTCCTACGAGCAGTACTTC. Residues: CASSEGTDSYEQYF.

V gene TRBV2 combines with J gene TRBJ1-2, with D possibly TRBD1 on 5 matching bases. Deletions cut 4 bases from V and 4 bases from J, with 10 bases between. Germline CDR1 is SNHLY and CDR2 is FYNNEI. The CDR3 spans 13 residues. The CDR3 region has the DNA TGTGCCAGCAGTGGGGACTCTCTCTATGGCTACACCTTC. Amino acid sequence: CASSGDSLYGYTF.

V gene TRBV24-1 combines with J gene TRBJ2-5; D is perhaps TRBD1 (5 bases). This CDR3 spans 13 amino acids. Germline V lookup: CDR1 KGHDR, CDR2 SFDVKD. V lost 4 bases and J 7 bases, leaving 12 bases between the germline ends. This CDR3 is CATSDPGRGTQYF. The CDR3 nucleotides read TGTGCCACCAGTGACCCGGGTAGGGGGACCCAGTACTTC.

The gene calls are TRBV19 and TRBJ2-5, with D perhaps TRBD1 (6 bases). From germline, CDR1 is LNHDA and CDR2 SQIVND (reference sequence). V shed 3 bases and J shed 4 bases, with 15 bases lying between them. This CDR3 is built from 15 residues. This CDR3 is CASSIRKQGRETQYF. The CDR3 region has the DNA TGTGCCAGTAGTATTAGGAAGCAGGGGCGAGAGACCCAGTACTTC.

The chain combines TRBV5-1 with TRBJ2-1, with D possibly matching TRBD1 (7 bases). V shed 2 bases and J shed 2 bases, with 11 bases lying between them. The V gene's germline CDR1 is SGHRS and CDR2 YFSETQ. CDR3 length: 15 amino acids. CDR3 sequence: CASSLPGGTYNEQFF. CDR3 DNA sequence: TGCGCCAGCAGCTTACCAGGGGGGACCTACAATGAGCAGTTCTTC.

In this sample, this clone turned up once. The gene calls are TRBV5-4 and TRBJ1-1, with TRBD1 as a possible D gene (6 bases). Trimming left V 0 bases short and J 5 bases short, with 20 bases between. The CDR3 contains 17 residues. Germline-derived CDR1 and CDR2 are SGHNT and YYREEE (reference sequence). The DNA for the CDR3 is TGTGCCAGCAGCTTGGTACTAGGGGGGGGCTTTAATACTGAAGCTTTCTTT. Protein: CASSLVLGGGFNTEAFF.

V is TRBV7-2 and J is TRBJ2-1; TRBD2 aligns across 7 bases. CDR3 size: 15 residues. From germline, CDR1 is SGHTA and CDR2 FQGNSA. V lost 0 bases and J lost 6; bases outside the gene matches: 5. For the CDR3, the DNA is TGTGCCAGCAGCTTAGCGCAACTAGCGACCAATGAGCAGTTCTTC. This translates into CASSLAQLATNEQFF.

This chain uses TRBV29-1 with TRBJ1-4, with D perhaps matching TRBD1 (5 bases). The germline V gene has CDR1 SQVTM and CDR2 ANQGSEA. The V and J ends lost 7 bases and 7 bases respectively, with 19 bases between them. CDR3 length: 14 residues. The CDR3 sequence: CSGGGWSGGEKLFF. CDR3 bases: TGCAGCGGTGGGGGGTGGTCTGGCGGTGAAAAACTGTTTTTT.

This chain uses TRBV7-2 with TRBJ1-3, with a weak D call TRBD1 (6 bases). The germline V gene has CDR1 SGHTA and CDR2 FQGNSA. The length of the CDR3 is 17 residues. Trimming left V 3 bases short and J 1 base short, with 16 bases between. CDR3 nucleotide sequence: TGTGCCAGCAGCTTGGTTACAGGGATTATATCTGGAAACACCATATATTTT. This gives the protein CASSLVTGIISGNTIYF.

For this clone: At one end the junction does not follow the germline gene, possibly because of a read error. The chain has TRBV3-1 (or the pseudogene TRBV3-2) and TRBJ1-1, with unresolved D. Germline V gene data show CDR1 as LGHDT and CDR2 as YNNKEL (reference sequence). This CDR3 contains 13 residues. This chain's CDR3 is CASSRTGNIEAFF. Here the CDR3 DNA reads TGTGCCAGCAGCCGGACCGGGAACATTGAAGCTTTCTTT.